The source of this T cell receptor (beta chain) is a study of T cells in Graves' hyperthyroidism and ophthalmopathy. This CDR3 has 20 amino acids. V shed 3 bases and J 0 bases; nucleotides not matched to a gene: 14. Germline CDR1 is SEHNR and CDR2 is FQNEAQ (reference sequence). The CDR3 regions of TCR beta were amplified from RNA transcripts. The HTBI primer set served for first-round RT-PCR of the TCR CDR3. TCRdb reprocessed the multiplex PCR reads with MiXCR, giving one entry per CDR3 protein. This table has 300,000 to 450,000 distinct CDR3 sequences, approximately 14% appearing once. The sequence was collected from a woman aged 55-70 years with Graves' hyperthyroidism. J is TRBJ1-6 and V is TRBV7-9; 7 nucleotides match TRBD1. The specimen sequenced was blood. CDR3 amino acids: CASSFKGGSDRSSYNSPLHF. The CDR3 nucleotides read TGTGCCAGCAGCTTTAAAGGAGGTTCGGACAGGAGCTCCTATAATTCACCCCTCCACTTT.